The subject of this entry is one T cell receptor beta chain. Its target is not known. This record comes from a study of persistence of HIV-infected CD4 T cells. Study at large: The sample holds CD4+ T cells responsive to CMV or HIV-1 Gag. Blood samples, up to about 200 mL, came from multiple time points, except two leukapheresis donors sampled once.

An overlapping HIV-1 Gag peptide pool stimulated these cells at 0.95 to 1 ug/peptide/mL. CD40L/CD69 double-negative CD45RO-high memory CD4+ T cells were collected. The immunoSEQ assay was version 4, run in survey mode. Produced via immunoSEQ multiplex PCR; TCRdb's table is partial and in-frame only. In the table there are just under 65,000 clones, about 69% of which are singletons. Per germline, CDR1 SGHTA and CDR2 FQGNSA. V lost 2 bases to trimming and J lost 5 bases, with 9 bases between them. The CDR3 is 13 amino acids. This clonotype was sampled from an adult man with HIV who was CMV-seropositive. The V gene is TRBV7-2, the J gene TRBJ1-2; possible D gene TRBD1, 5 bases. The sample consisted of CD4+ T cells sorted from PBMCs after approximately 19-hour stimulation, taken from a patient who received antiretroviral therapy. This chain's CDR3 is CASSLRGGYGYTF. DNA for the CDR3: TGTGCCAGCAGCTTAAGGGGAGGGTATGGCTACACCTTC.